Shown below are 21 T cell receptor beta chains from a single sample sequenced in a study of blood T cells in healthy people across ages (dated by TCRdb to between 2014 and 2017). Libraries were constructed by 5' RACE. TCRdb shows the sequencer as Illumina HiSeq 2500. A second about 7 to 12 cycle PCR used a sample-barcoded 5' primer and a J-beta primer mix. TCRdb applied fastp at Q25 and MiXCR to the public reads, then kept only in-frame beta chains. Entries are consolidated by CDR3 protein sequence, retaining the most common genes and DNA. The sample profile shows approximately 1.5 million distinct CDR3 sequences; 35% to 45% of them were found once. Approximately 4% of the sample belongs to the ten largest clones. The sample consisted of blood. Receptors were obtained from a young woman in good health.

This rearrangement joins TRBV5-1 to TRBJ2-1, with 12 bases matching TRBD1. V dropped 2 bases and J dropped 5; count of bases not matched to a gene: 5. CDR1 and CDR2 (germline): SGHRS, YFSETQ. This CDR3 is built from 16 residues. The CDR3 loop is CASSFGTGGIHNEQFF. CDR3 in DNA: TGCGCCAGCAGCTTCGGGACAGGGGGCATCCACAATGAGCAGTTCTTC.

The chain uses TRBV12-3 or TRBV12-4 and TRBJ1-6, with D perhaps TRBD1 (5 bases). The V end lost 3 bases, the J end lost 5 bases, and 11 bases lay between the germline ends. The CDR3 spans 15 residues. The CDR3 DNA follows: TGTGCCAGCAGTTTTGGTCAGGGAAATAATTCACCCCTCCACTTT. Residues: CASSFGQGNNSPLHF.

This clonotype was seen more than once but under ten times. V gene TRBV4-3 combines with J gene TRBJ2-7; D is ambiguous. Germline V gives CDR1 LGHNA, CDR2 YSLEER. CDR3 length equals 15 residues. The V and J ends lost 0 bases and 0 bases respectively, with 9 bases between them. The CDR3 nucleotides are TGCGCCAGCAGCCAAGACTCGCGGAGCTCCTACGAGCAGTACTTC. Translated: CASSQDSRSSYEQYF.

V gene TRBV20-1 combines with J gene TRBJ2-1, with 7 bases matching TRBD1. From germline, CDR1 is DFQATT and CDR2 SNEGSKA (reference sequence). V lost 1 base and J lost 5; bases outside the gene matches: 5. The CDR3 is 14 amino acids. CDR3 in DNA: TGCAGTGCTAGAGGAGGACAGGATCACAATGAGCAGTTCTTC. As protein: CSARGGQDHNEQFF.

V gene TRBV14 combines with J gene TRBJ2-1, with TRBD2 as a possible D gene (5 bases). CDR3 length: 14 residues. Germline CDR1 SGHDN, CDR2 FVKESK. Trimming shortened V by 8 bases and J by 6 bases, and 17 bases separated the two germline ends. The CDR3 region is CASSEELRANEQFF. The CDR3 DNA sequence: TGTGCCAGCTCGGAGGAGTTGAGGGCCAATGAGCAGTTCTTC.

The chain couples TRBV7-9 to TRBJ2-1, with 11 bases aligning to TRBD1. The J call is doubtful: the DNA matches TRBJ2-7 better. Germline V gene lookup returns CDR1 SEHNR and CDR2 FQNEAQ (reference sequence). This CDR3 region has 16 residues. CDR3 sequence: CASSLNPGQGDYEQYF. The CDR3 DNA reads TGTGCCAGCAGCTTAAATCCGGGACAGGGGGACTACGAGCAGTACTTC.

In nucleotides, the CDR3 is TGTGCCAGCAGAGGGAGCGCGGGTGAGCAGTTCTTC. Translation gives CASRGSAGEQFF. The chain has TRBV25-1 and TRBJ2-1; D perhaps matches TRBD2 (5 bases). Germline V CDR1 and CDR2: MGHDK, SYGVNS. This CDR3 comprises 12 residues. Trimming pared 6 bases from V and 9 bases from J, leaving 12 bases between.

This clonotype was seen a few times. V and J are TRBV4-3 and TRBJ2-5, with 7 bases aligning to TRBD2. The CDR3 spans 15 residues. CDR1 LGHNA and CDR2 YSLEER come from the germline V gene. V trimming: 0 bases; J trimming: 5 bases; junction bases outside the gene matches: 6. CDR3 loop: CASSQDDEGGETQYF. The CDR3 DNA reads TGCGCCAGCAGCCAAGATGATGAGGGAGGGGAGACCCAGTACTTC.

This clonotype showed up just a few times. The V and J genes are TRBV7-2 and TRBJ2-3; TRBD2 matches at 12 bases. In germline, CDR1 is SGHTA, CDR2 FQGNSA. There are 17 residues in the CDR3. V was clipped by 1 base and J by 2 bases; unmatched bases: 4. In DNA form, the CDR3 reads TGTGCCAGCAGCTTAGTGGCTAGCGGGAGGGACACAGATACGCAGTATTTT. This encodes CASSLVASGRDTDTQYF.

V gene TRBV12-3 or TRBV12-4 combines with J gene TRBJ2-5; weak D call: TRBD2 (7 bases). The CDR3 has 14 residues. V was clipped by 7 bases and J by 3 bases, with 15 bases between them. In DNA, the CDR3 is TGTGCCAGCATCCATGGGGGGGCCGAAGAGACCCAGTACTTC. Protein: CASIHGGAEETQYF.

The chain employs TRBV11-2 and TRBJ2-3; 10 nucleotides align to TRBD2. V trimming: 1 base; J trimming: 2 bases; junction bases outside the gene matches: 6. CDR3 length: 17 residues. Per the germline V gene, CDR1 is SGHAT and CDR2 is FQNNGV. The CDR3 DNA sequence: TGTGCCAGCAGCTTAGGATGGGGGACTAGCGTCACAGATACGCAGTATTTT. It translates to CASSLGWGTSVTDTQYF.

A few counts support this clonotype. The CDR3 coding sequence is TGTGCCAGCATCAATAGCGGGGGGGCAAAGGACATTCAGTACTTC. The encoded protein is CASINSGGAKDIQYF. The chain carries TRBV6-6 and TRBJ2-4; 11 positions agree with TRBD2. The CDR3 is 15 amino acids. J was trimmed by 8 bases and V by 7 bases; bases with no gene match: 10. CDR1 and CDR2 (germline): MNHNY, SVGAGI (reference sequence).

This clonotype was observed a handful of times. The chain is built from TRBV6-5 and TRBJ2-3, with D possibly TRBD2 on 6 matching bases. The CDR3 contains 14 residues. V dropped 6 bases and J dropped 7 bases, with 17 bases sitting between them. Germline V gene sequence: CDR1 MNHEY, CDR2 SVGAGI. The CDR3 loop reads CASSDNKGRNTQYF. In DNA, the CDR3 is TGTGCCAGCAGCGACAACAAGGGGAGGAATACGCAGTATTTT.

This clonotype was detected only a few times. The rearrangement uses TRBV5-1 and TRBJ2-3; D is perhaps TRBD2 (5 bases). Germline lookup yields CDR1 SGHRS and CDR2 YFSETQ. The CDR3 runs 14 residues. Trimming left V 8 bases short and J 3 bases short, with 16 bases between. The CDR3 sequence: CARKRLRGTDTQYF. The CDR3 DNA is TGCGCCAGAAAGCGGCTCCGAGGTACAGATACGCAGTATTTT.

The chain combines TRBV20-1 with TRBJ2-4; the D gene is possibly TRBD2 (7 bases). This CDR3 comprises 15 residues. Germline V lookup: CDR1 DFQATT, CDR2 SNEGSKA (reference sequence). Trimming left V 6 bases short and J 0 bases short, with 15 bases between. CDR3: CSANFGGLAKNIQYF. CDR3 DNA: TGCAGTGCCAACTTCGGGGGGCTAGCCAAAAACATTCAGTACTTC.

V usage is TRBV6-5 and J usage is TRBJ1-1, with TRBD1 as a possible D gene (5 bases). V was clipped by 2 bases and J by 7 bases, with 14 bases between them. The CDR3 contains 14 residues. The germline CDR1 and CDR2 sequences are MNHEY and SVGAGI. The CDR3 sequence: CASSYLTASGEAFF. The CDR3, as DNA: TGTGCCAGCAGTTACCTGACAGCCAGCGGTGAAGCTTTCTTT.

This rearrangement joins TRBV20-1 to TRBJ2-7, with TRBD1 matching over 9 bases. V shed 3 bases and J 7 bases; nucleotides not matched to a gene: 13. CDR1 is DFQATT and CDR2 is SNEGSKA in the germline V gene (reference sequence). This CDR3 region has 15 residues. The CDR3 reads CSASQWDRVAGEQYF. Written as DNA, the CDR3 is TGCAGTGCTAGTCAATGGGACAGGGTCGCGGGGGAGCAGTACTTC.

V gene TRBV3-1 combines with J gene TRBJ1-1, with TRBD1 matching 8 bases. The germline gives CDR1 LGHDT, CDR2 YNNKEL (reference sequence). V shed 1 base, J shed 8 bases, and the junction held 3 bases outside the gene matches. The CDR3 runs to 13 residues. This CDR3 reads CASSQGWTGEAFF. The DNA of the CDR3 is TGTGCCAGCAGCCAAGGATGGACAGGGGAAGCTTTCTTT.

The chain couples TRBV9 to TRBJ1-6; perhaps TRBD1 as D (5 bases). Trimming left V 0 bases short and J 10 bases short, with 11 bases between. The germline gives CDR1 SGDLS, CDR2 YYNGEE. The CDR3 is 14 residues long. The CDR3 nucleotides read TGTGCCAGCAGCGTAGGACAGTACAGGTCACCCCTCCACTTT. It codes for CASSVGQYRSPLHF.

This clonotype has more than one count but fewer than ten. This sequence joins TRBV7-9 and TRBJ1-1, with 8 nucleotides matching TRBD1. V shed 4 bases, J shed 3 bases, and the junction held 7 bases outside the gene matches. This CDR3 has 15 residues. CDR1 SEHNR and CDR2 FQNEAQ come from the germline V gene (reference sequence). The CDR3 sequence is CASSSGQGRDTEAFF. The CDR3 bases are TGTGCCAGCAGCTCAGGACAGGGAAGGGACACTGAAGCTTTCTTT.

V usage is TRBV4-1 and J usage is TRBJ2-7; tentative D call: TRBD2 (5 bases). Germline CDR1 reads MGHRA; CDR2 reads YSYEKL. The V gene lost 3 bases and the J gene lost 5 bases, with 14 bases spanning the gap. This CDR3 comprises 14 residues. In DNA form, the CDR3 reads TGCGCCAGCAGCCAGACCGGGAAGGTGGACGAGCAGTACTTC. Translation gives CASSQTGKVDEQYF.